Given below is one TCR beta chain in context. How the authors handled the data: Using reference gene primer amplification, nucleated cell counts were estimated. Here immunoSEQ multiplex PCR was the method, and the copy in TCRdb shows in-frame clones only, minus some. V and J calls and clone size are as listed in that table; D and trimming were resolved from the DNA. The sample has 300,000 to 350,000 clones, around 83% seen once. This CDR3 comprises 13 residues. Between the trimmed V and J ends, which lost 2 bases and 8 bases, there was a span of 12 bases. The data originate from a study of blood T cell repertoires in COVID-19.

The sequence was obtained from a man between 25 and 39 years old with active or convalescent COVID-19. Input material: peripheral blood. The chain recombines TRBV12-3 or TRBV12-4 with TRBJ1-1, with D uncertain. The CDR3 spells CASSLLEGNEAFF. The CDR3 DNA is TGTGCCAGCAGTTTATTAGAGGGCAACGAAGCTTTCTTT.